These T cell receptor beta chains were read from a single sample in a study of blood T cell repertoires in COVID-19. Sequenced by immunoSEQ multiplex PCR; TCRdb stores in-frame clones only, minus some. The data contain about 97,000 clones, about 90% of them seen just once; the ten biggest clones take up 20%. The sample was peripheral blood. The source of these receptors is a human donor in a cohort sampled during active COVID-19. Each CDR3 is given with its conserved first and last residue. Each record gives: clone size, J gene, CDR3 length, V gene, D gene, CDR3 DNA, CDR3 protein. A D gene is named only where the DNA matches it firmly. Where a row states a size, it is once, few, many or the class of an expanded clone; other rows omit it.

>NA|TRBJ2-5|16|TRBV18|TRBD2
TGTGCCAGCTCACCACCAAGCGGGAGACCGGGAGAGACCCAGTACTTC
CASSPPSGRPGETQYF
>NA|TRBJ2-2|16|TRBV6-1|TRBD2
TGTGCCAGCAGTGAACCTAGCGGGAGGGCCACCGGGGAGCTGTTTTTT
CASSEPSGRATGELFF
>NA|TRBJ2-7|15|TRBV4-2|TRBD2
TGTGCCAGCAGCCAAGTCAGTAGCGGGGTGAGCGAGCAGTACTTC
CASSQVSSGVSEQYF
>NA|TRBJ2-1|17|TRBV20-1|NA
TGCAGTGCTAGTGGCACGGGGTGGGAGTCATCCTACAATGAGCAGTTCTTC
CSASGTGWESSYNEQFF
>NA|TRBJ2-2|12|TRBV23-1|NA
TGCGCCAGCAGTCGGAGAACCGGGGAGCTGTTTTTT
CASSRRTGELFF
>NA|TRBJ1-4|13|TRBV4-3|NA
TGCGCCAGCAGCCAGCTACCGCGTGAAAAACTGTTTTTT
CASSQLPREKLFF
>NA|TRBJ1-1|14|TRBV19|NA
TGTGCCAGTAGTATGGGCAGCTTGAACACTGAAGCTTTCTTT
CASSMGSLNTEAFF
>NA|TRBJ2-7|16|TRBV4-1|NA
TGCGCCAGCAGCCAAGGTCAGGGGTCCCTTACGGGTGAGCAGTACTTC
CASSQGQGSLTGEQYF
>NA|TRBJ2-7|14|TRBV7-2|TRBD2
TGTGCCAGCAGCTTAGGGGGCCAGAAGCGGGAGGAGTACTTC
CASSLGGQKREEYF
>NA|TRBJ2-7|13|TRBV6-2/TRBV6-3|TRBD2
TGTGCCAGCAGTTCCGGACTAGCGGACGAGCAGTACTTC
CASSSGLADEQYF
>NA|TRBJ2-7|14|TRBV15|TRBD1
TGTGCCACCAGCAGAAACAGGGGGACCTACGAGCAGTACTTC
CATSRNRGTYEQYF
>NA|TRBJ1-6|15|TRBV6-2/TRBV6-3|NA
TGTGCCAGCAGTTACGGCGGGCAGGGGTATTCACCCCTCCACTTT
CASSYGGQGYSPLHF
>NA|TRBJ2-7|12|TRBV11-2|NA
TGTGCCAGCAGCTTATACAGCTACGAGCAGTACTTC
CASSLYSYEQYF
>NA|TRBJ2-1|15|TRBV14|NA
TGTGCCAGCAGCCAAGATCTGCGGGCCTACAATGAGCAGTTCTTC
CASSQDLRAYNEQFF
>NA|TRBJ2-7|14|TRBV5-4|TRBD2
TGTGCCAGCAGCTCTGGACTAGATCCCTACGAGCAGTACTTC
CASSSGLDPYEQYF
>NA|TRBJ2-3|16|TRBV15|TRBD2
TGTGCCACCAGCAGGGGGACTAGCGGGCGAGCAGATACGCAGTATTTT
CATSRGTSGRADTQYF
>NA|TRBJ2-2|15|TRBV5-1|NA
TGCGCCAGCAGCCCGGTTAATAGCGGTACCGGGGAGCTGTTTTTT
CASSPVNSGTGELFF
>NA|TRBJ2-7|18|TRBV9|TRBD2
TGTGCCAGCAGCGTCGGACTAGCGGCTTATCATGGGTCCTACGAGCAGTACTTC
CASSVGLAAYHGSYEQYF
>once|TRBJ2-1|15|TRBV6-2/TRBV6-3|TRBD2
TGTGCCAGCAGTTATTTCCTAGCGGGAGGCAATGAGCAGTTCTTC
CASSYFLAGGNEQFF
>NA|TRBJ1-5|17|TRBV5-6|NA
TGTGCCAGCAGCTTGGGCCCTCCACAGGTCGGGGGTCAGCCCCAGCATTTT
CASSLGPPQVGGQPQHF
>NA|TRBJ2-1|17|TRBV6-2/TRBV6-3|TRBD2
TGTGCCAGCAGCCTCGGGGGAGCGGGAGGGCCCTACAATGAGCAGTTCTTC
CASSLGGAGGPYNEQFF
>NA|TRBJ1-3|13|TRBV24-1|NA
TGTGCCACCAGTGACTCGCTAGGAAACACCATATATTTT
CATSDSLGNTIYF
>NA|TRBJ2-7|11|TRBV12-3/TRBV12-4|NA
TGTGCCAGCAGGGAGGGATACGAGCAGTACTTC
CASREGYEQYF
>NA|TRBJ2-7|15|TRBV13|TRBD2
TGTGCCAGCAGCCGTGGGCGGGAGTACTCCTACGAGCAGTACTTC
CASSRGREYSYEQYF
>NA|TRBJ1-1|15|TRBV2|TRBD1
TGTGCCAGCAGTGAATTGAGCCAGGGGGCCGGGTTTGCTTTCTTT
CASSELSQGAGFAFF
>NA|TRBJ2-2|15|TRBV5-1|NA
TGCGCCAGCAGGTTGGTCGAGGTGAACACCGGGGAGCTGTTTTTT
CASRLVEVNTGELFF
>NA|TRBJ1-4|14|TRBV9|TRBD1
TGTGCCAGCAGCCTTGGGACAGGGAGAGAAAAACTGTTTTTT
CASSLGTGREKLFF
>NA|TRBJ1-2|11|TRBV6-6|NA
TGTGCCAGCAGTTGGGAGTATGGCTACACCTTC
CASSWEYGYTF
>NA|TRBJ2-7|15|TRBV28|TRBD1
TGTGCCAGCAGTTTAATGGGACAGGGGACCTACGAGCAGTACTTC
CASSLMGQGTYEQYF
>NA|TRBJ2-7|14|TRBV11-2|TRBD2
TGTGCCAGCAGCTTAGGGCTAGCGGGGGGCGAGCAGTACTTC
CASSLGLAGGEQYF
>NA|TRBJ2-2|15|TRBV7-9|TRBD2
TGTGCCAGCAGTTGGGGACTAGCGATTGCCGGGGAGCTGTTTTTT
CASSWGLAIAGELFF
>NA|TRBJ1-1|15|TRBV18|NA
TGTGCCAGCTCAAAGGGGAGCGGGGAAATGACTGAAGCTTTCTTT
CASSKGSGEMTEAFF